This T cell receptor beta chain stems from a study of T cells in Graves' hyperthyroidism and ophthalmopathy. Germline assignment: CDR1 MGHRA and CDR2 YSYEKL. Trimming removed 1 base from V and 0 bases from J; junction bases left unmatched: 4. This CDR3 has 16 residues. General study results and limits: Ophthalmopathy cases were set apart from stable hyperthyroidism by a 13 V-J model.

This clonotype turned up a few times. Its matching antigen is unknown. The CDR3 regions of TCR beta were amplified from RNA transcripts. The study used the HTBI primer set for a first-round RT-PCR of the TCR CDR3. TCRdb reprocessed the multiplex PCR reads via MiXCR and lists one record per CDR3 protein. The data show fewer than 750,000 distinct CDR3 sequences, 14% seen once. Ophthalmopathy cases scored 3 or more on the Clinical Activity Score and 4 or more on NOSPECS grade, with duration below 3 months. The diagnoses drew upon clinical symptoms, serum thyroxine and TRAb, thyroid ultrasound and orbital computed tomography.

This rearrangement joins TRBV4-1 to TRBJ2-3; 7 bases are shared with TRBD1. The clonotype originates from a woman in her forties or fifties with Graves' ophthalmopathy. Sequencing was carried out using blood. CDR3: CASSQADRFSTDTQYF. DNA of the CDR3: TGCGCCAGCAGCCAAGCGGACAGGTTTAGCACAGATACGCAGTATTTT.